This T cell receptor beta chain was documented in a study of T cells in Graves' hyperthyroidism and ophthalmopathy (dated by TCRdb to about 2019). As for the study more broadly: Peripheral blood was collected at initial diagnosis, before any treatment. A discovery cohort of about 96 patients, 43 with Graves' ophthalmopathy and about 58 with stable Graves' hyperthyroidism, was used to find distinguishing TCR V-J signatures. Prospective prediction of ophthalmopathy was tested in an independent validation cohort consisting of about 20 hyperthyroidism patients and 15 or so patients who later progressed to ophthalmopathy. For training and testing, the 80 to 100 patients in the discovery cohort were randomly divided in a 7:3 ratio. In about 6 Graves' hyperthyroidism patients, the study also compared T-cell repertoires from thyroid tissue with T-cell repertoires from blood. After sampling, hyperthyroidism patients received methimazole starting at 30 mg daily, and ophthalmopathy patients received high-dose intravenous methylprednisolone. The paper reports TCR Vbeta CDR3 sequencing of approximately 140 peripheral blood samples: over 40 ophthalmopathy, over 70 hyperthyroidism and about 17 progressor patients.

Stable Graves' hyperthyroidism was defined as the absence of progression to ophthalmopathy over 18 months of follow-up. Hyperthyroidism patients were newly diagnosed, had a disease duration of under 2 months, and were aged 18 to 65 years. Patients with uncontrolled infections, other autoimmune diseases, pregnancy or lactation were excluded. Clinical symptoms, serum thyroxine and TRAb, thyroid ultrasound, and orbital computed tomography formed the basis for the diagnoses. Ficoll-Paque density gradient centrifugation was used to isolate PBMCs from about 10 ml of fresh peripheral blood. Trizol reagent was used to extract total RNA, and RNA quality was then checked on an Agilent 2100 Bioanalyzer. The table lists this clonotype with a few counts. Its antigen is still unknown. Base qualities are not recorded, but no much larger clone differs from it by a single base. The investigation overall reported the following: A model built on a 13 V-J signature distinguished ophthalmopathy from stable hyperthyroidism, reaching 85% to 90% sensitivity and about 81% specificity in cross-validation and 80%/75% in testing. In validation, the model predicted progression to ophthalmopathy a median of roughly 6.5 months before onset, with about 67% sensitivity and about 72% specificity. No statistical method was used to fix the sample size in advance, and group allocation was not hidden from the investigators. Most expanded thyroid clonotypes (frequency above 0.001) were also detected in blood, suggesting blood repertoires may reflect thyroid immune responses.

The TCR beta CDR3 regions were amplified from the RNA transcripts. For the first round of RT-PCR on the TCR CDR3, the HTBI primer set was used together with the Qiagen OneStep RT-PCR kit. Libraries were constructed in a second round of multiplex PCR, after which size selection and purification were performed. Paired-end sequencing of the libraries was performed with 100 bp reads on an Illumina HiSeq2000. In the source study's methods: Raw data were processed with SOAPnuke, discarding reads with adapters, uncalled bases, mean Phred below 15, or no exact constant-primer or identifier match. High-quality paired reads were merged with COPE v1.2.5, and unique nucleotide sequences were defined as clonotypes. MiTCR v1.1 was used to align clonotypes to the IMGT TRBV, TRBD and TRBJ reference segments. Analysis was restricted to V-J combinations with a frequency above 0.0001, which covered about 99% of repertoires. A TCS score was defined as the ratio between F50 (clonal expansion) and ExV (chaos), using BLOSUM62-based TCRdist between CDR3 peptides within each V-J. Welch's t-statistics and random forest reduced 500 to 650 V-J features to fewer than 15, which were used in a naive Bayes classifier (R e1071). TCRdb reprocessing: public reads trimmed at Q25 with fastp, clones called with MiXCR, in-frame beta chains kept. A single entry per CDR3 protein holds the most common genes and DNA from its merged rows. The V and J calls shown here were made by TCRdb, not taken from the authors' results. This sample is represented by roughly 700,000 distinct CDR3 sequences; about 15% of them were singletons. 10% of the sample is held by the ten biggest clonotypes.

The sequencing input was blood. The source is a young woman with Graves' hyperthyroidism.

CDR3 protein: CSVEGSLGEQYF. The sequence in DNA is TGCAGCGTTGAAGGTAGTTTGGGAGAGCAGTACTTC. Here the chain combines TRBV29-1 and TRBJ2-7; too little of a D gene remains to name it. V loses 1 base of germline sequence and J loses 7 bases, and the interval between the two ends is 11 bases. CDR1 is given as SQVTM and CDR2 as ANQGSEA, both from the germline V gene. The CDR3, cysteine through phenylalanine, is 12 amino acids long. The entry retains the CDR3 DNA only, 36 bases that are in frame from base 1.